The 11 T cell receptor beta chains given below trace back to one sample, sequenced in a study of blood T cell repertoires in COVID-19 (dated by TCRdb to 2020 to 2022). The library was made by the immunoSEQ multiplex PCR assay. This immuneACCESS table, as held by TCRdb, lists in-frame sequences with V and J called but not all clones. Of the missing ones, under half trace to an unresolved V gene in checked studies; the others have no known cause. For this sample there are some 85,000 clones; over 60% appear just once. In total, the top ten clones hold less than 60% of the sample. Sequencing was done on a sample of peripheral blood. The receptors shown here come from a human donor in a cohort sampled during active COVID-19.

A few counts support this clone. In DNA, the CDR3 is TGCGCCAGCAAGAACCGGGACAGGGTACACGGGGAGCTGTTTTTT. This sequence encodes CASKNRDRVHGELFF. The chain joins TRBV10-1 to TRBJ2-2; 9 positions match TRBD1. Germline V gene sequence: CDR1 WNHNN, CDR2 SYGVQD (reference sequence). Germline trimming cut 7 bases from V and 7 bases from J; bases unmatched to any gene: 10. The CDR3 has 15 residues.

This clone has only a few counts. The rearrangement uses TRBV19 and TRBJ1-1, with 8 nucleotides matching TRBD1. J was trimmed by 4 bases and V by 5 bases; bases with no gene match: 6. CDR1 and CDR2 from the germline V gene are LNHDA and SQIVND (reference sequence). The length of the CDR3 is 14 residues. CDR3 sequence (DNA): TGTGCCAGTAGTGAAGGACAGGGTAGCACTGAAGCTTTCTTT. Translated, it gives CASSEGQGSTEAFF.

The rearrangement links TRBV27 to TRBJ2-2, with D unresolved. This CDR3 is built from 14 residues. V was shortened by 3 bases and J by 1 base, with 6 bases between the two germline ends. Germline-derived CDR1 and CDR2 are MNHEY and SMNVEV (reference sequence). Here the CDR3 reads CASSFTVNTGELFF. The CDR3, as DNA: TGTGCCAGCAGTTTTACGGTGAACACCGGGGAGCTGTTTTTT.

This clone was observed a few times. The CDR3 DNA reads as TGTGCCAGCAGCTTGGTAGCGGGACCAGATACGCAGTATTTT. Translation gives CASSLVAGPDTQYF. The chain links TRBV7-2 to TRBJ2-3; 8 bases are a match to TRBD2. CDR1 and CDR2 from the germline V gene are SGHTA and FQGNSA. V lost 3 bases to trimming and J lost 4 bases; unmatched junction nucleotides: 3. The CDR3 is 14 residues long.

This chain connects TRBV24-1 to TRBJ2-3, with D perhaps TRBD2 (5 bases). Germline V gene lookup returns CDR1 KGHDR and CDR2 SFDVKD. Between the trimmed V and J ends, which lost 3 bases and 1 base, there was a span of 13 bases. CDR3 length: 16 residues. The CDR3 is CATSDTGNAGTDTQYF. Here the CDR3 DNA reads TGTGCCACCAGTGATACGGGGAATGCAGGCACAGATACGCAGTATTTT.

The rearrangement joins TRBV28 to TRBJ2-5, with D perhaps TRBD2 (5 bases). Per the germline V gene, CDR1 is MDHEN and CDR2 is SYDVKM. This CDR3 comprises 13 residues. Trimming shortened V by 3 bases and J by 1 base, and 6 bases separated the two germline ends. CDR3 bases: TGTGCCAGCAGTTTTCGGGGCCAAGAGACCCAGTACTTC. Protein product: CASSFRGQETQYF.

The genes are TRBV7-3 and TRBJ2-5; D perhaps matches TRBD2 (7 bases). Germline CDR1 reads SGHTA; CDR2 reads FQGTGA. The CDR3 runs to 18 residues. V was clipped by 5 bases and J by 2 bases, with 24 bases between them. Here the CDR3 reads CASSARGAGLGVQETQYF. The DNA for the CDR3 is TGTGCCAGCAGCGCAAGGGGGGCAGGACTAGGGGTTCAAGAGACCCAGTACTTC.

This chain connects TRBV30 to TRBJ2-5; TRBD1 is a possible D gene (5 bases). The germline gives CDR1 GTSNPN, CDR2 SVGIG (reference sequence). The CDR3 spans 14 residues. Trimming took off 0 bases at V and 6 bases at J, with 14 bases between the two ends. This chain's CDR3 is CAWSVGQGEQTQYF. The CDR3 DNA sequence: TGTGCCTGGAGTGTGGGGCAGGGTGAACAGACCCAGTACTTC.

This chain links TRBV7-8 with TRBJ2-1; the match to TRBD2 covers 14 bases. Germline V gives CDR1 SGHVS, CDR2 FQNEAQ. V shed 5 bases and J 6 bases; nucleotides not matched to a gene: 6. The CDR3 has 16 amino acids. CDR3 protein: CASSPGTSGRSNEQFF. DNA of the CDR3: TGTGCCAGCAGCCCCGGGACTAGCGGGAGAAGCAATGAGCAGTTCTTC.

The table lists this clone with a few counts. The gene calls are TRBV4-1 and TRBJ1-2; D is perhaps TRBD1 (6 bases). The CDR3 length is 14 residues. The germline V gene has CDR1 MGHRA and CDR2 YSYEKL. V was shortened by 0 bases and J by 8 bases, with 13 bases between the two germline ends. The CDR3 DNA reads TGCGCCAGCAGCCAAGAGCTCGGACAGAGAGGCTACACCTTC. It is translated as CASSQELGQRGYTF.

The rearrangement uses TRBV11-2 and TRBJ1-2; D not certain. This CDR3 comprises 12 residues. Germline CDR1 is SGHAT and CDR2 is FQNNGV. V was trimmed by 6 bases and J by 8 bases, leaving 13 bases between them. The CDR3 nucleotides are TGTGCCAGCAGTTTCGATGTTAGCGGCTACACCTTC. The encoded protein is CASSFDVSGYTF.